This entry is about one T cell receptor beta chain. Authors' processing steps: Cell counts per sample came from amplifying reference gene primers. Only in-frame clones appear in the TCRdb table, and some are missing; sequencing was by immunoSEQ multiplex PCR. The V and J calls and clone size were taken over from that table, and D and trimming were inferred from the DNA. Among a few hundred thousand clones, more than 70% were seen once, and the ten largest hold 1.2%. The CDR3 has 14 amino acids. V lost 1 base and J lost 4; bases outside the gene matches: 3. Germline assignment: CDR1 SGHDN and CDR2 FVKESK. The sample belongs to a study of blood T cell repertoires in COVID-19. Turning to the study itself: PBMCs, B-cell-depleted T cells, or T cells provided the cDNA or gDNA that made up the material.

Recovered status in Cohort 3 required two negative PCRs, clearance, or symptom resolution. The TCR originated in a woman between 18 and 29 years old who had recovered from COVID-19. The sample comprised PBMCs or T cells enriched from blood (not recorded which). This rearrangement joins TRBV14 to TRBJ1-2, with TRBD1 identical over 7 bases. The CDR3 DNA sequence: TGTGCCAGCAGCCAAGGACAGGGCGGCTATGGCTACACCTTC. It specifies CASSQGQGGYGYTF. Full variable domain (rest looked up from reference TRBV14 and TRBJ1-2): EAGVTQFPSHSVIEKGQTVTLRCDPISGHDNLYWYRRVMGKEIKFLLHFVKESKQDESGMPNNRFLAERTGGTYSTLKVQPAELEDSGVYFCASSQGQGGYGYTFGSGTRLTVV.